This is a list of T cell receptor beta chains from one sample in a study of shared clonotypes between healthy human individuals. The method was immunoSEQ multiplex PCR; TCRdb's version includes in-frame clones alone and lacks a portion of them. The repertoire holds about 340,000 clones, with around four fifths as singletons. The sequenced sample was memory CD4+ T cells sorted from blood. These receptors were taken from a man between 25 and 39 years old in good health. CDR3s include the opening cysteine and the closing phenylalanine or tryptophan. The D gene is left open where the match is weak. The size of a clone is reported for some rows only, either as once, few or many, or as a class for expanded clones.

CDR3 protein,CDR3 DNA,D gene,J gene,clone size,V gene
CASSLEGGAYNEQFF,TGTGCCAGCAGCTTAGAAGGGGGCGCCTACAATGAGCAGTTCTTC,TRBD1,TRBJ2-1,once,TRBV7-7
CASSLEPLRGTQYF,TGTGCCAGCAGCTTGGAGCCGCTACGAGGGACCCAGTACTTC,-,TRBJ2-5,many,TRBV5-4
CASSSGVPGANVLTF,TGTGCCAGCTCATCAGGGGTTCCTGGGGCCAACGTCCTGACTTTC,-,TRBJ2-6,few,TRBV18
CASSVGAGTGGHEQYF,TGTGCCAGCAGCGTAGGAGCCGGGACAGGGGGCCACGAGCAGTACTTC,TRBD1,TRBJ2-7,-,TRBV9
CASSGEDHGYTF,TGTGCCAGCAGTGGGGAAGACCATGGCTACACCTTC,-,TRBJ1-2,once,TRBV6-6
CASSQAPPAREWLAWADTQYF,TGCGCCAGCAGCCAAGCTCCACCCGCGCGGGAGTGGTTGGCCTGGGCAGATACGCAGTATTTT,TRBD2,TRBJ2-3,-,TRBV4-1
CASSIREGGSAHF,TGTGCCAGCAGTATCAGGGAAGGGGGATCCGCACATTTT,-,TRBJ1-5,many,TRBV6-1
CASSYFYRAFNTEAFF,TGTGCCAGCAGTTACTTCTACAGGGCCTTTAACACTGAAGCTTTCTTT,-,TRBJ1-1,-,TRBV6-5
CASSTGLGGRTNEQFF,TGTGCCAGTAGTACCGGCCTAGGCGGGAGGACTAATGAGCAGTTCTTC,TRBD2,TRBJ2-1,-,TRBV19
CASSRIGGNTEAFF,TGTGCCAGCAGCAGAATAGGGGGGAACACTGAAGCTTTCTTT,-,TRBJ1-1,once,TRBV6-6
CASSRRDEQFF,TGTGCCAGCTCACGGCGGGATGAGCAGTTCTTC,-,TRBJ2-1,-,TRBV18
CASSLRGEGANVLTF,TGTGCCAGCAGCCTGAGGGGTGAAGGGGCCAACGTCCTGACTTTC,-,TRBJ2-6,-,TRBV6-4
CASRDREDQPQHF,TGTGCCAGCAGGGACAGGGAGGATCAGCCCCAGCATTTT,TRBD1,TRBJ1-5,-,TRBV6-6
CASSATGGLSNGYTF,TGTGCCAGCAGTGCAACAGGGGGGCTTTCTAATGGCTACACCTTC,TRBD1,TRBJ1-2,many,TRBV2
CASSLDGREVYEQYF,TGTGCCAGCAGTTTAGATGGCAGGGAGGTTTACGAGCAGTACTTC,-,TRBJ2-7,once,TRBV27
CASSSAPGRERGNEQFF,TGCGCCAGCAGCTCGGCCCCTGGGCGGGAGAGGGGTAATGAGCAGTTCTTC,TRBD2,TRBJ2-1,-,TRBV5-1
CASSWTSQNTGELFF,TGTGCCAGCAGTTGGACTAGCCAGAACACCGGGGAGCTGTTTTTT,TRBD2,TRBJ2-2,-,TRBV7-2
CASSVGDPTRSGNTIYF,TGTGCCAGCAGCGTAGGAGACCCGACCCGCTCTGGAAACACCATATATTTT,-,TRBJ1-3,few,TRBV9
CASRGPGRGTDTQYF,TGTGCCAGCAGGGGGCCGGGGAGGGGCACAGATACGCAGTATTTT,TRBD2,TRBJ2-3,once,TRBV2
CASSLGQTYGYTF,TGTGCCAGCAGTTTAGGGCAGACCTATGGCTACACCTTC,-,TRBJ1-2,few,TRBV28
CASREGAYTDTQYF,TGTGCCAGCAGGGAGGGGGCTTACACAGATACGCAGTATTTT,-,TRBJ2-3,-,TRBV2
CASSSDRTPSTDTQYF,TGTGCCAGCAGTTCCGACCGGACCCCTAGCACAGATACGCAGTATTTT,-,TRBJ2-3,-,TRBV6-5
CATQLGPYEQYF,TGTGCCACCCAGCTGGGCCCATACGAGCAGTACTTC,-,TRBJ2-7,once,TRBV6-1
CASSLRGSVNEKLFF,TGTGCCAGCAGCTTGAGGGGGTCGGTTAATGAAAAACTGTTTTTT,-,TRBJ1-4,-,TRBV5-5
CASSHTATAYEQYF,TGTGCCAGCAGCCACACAGCGACAGCCTACGAGCAGTACTTC,-,TRBJ2-7,-,TRBV5-5
CAISELQGTYEQYF,TGTGCCATCAGTGAGTTGCAGGGGACCTACGAGCAGTACTTC,-,TRBJ2-7,-,TRBV10-3
CASSSRGTSGYEQYF,TGTGCCAGCAGCTCCCGGGGGACTAGCGGCTACGAGCAGTACTTC,TRBD2,TRBJ2-7,-,TRBV7-2
CASSHIRGLGAGVQDTQYF,TGTGCCAGCAGCCACATACGGGGTCTTGGCGCGGGAGTTCAAGATACGCAGTATTTT,TRBD2,TRBJ2-3,-,TRBV14
CASSTRQGSYEQYF,TGTGCCAGCAGCACCCGCCAGGGCTCCTACGAGCAGTACTTC,-,TRBJ2-7,-,TRBV7-8
CATSRGPGLAGFSYNEQFF,TGTGCCACCAGCAGAGGCCCCGGTCTAGCGGGATTTTCCTACAATGAGCAGTTCTTC,TRBD2,TRBJ2-1,-,TRBV15
CASSSTGGWTGELFF,TGTGCCAGCAGCTCTACAGGAGGGTGGACCGGGGAGCTGTTTTTT,-,TRBJ2-2,few,TRBV7-8
CASSLATSGSGSTDTQYF,TGTGCCAGCAGCTTAGCCACTTCGGGTAGCGGGAGCACAGATACGCAGTATTTT,TRBD2,TRBJ2-3,-,TRBV7-9
CARFRGGRNEEAYEQYF,TGTGCCAGGTTTCGGGGAGGGCGAAACGAGGAAGCCTACGAGCAGTACTTC,-,TRBJ2-7,-,TRBV21-1
CASRKGKGFPADNEQFF,TGTGCCAGCAGGAAGGGAAAAGGGTTCCCCGCAGACAATGAGCAGTTCTTC,-,TRBJ2-1,-,TRBV5-4
CASRAGGASTDTQYF,TGCGCCAGCAGGGCAGGGGGGGCAAGCACAGATACGCAGTATTTT,-,TRBJ2-3,-,TRBV10-1
CAWEQVRGNEQFF,TGTGCCTGGGAACAGGTCAGGGGGAATGAGCAGTTCTTC,TRBD1,TRBJ2-1,few,TRBV30
CASSEQMGGNEKLFF,TGCGCCAGCAGCGAGCAAATGGGCGGAAATGAAAAACTGTTTTTT,-,TRBJ1-4,few,TRBV5-1
CASSLDRAADEAFF,TGTGCCAGCAGCTTGGACAGGGCGGCGGATGAAGCTTTCTTT,TRBD1,TRBJ1-1,many,TRBV7-9
CASSLAGNEQFF,TGCGCCAGCAGCTTGGCCGGGAATGAGCAGTTCTTC,-,TRBJ2-1,-,TRBV5-1